This T cell receptor beta chain was identified in a study of graft-versus-host responses after intestinal transplantation. Looking at the study overall: Recipients were all induced with anti-thymocyte globulin, then given tacrolimus and steroids for about three years.

Findings and limits, study-wide: Ileal or blood samples showed some GvH clones first, and such clones were also found in recipient marrow.

Method: immunoSEQ multiplex PCR; TCRdb's copy keeps in-frame clones and lacks some. The table includes 90,000 to 130,000 clones, around 94% detected once. A remark on this clone: Its specificity is unknown.

This CDR3 comprises 14 residues. The V gene's germline CDR1 is SGHAT and CDR2 FQNNGV. The ends lost 5 bases at V and 4 bases at J; junction bases unmatched: 6. The chain links TRBV11-2 to TRBJ1-2, with 8 bases identical to TRBD1. Sequencing was performed on unstimulated CD4+ T cells sorted from spleen or lymph node cells, taken before transplant. This clonotype was obtained from a human donor who was the organ donor for an intestinal transplant. The CDR3 here is CASSEDRAGYGYTF. CDR3 nucleotides: TGTGCCAGCAGCGAGGACAGGGCCGGCTATGGCTACACCTTC.